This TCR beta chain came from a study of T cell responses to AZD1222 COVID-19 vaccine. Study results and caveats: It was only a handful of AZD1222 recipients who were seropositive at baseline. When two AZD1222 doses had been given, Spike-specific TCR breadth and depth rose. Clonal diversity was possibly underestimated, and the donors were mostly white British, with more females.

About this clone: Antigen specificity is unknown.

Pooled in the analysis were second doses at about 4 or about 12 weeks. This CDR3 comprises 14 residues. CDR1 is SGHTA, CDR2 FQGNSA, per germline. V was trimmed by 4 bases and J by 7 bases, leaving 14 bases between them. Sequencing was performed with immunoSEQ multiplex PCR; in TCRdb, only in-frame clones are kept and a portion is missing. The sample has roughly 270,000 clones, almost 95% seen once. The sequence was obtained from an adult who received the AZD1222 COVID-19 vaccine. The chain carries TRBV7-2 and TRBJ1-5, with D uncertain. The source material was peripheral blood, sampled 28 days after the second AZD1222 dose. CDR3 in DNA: TGTGCCAGCAGCTCCGCGAGGGAAGGACAGCCCCAGCATTTT. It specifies CASSSAREGQPQHF.